This note documents a single T cell receptor beta chain sequence. The data were produced by immunoSEQ multiplex PCR, yet TCRdb's version contains in-frame clones alone and is incomplete. The repertoire holds 6,000 to 8,000 clones, with roughly 88% as singletons. This sample stems from a study of immune evolution from preneoplasia to lung adenocarcinoma. Sequencing was carried out using FFPE lung adenocarcinoma in situ tissue. The receptor's source is a donor of 70 years or more with lung adenocarcinoma.

CDR3 DNA sequence: TGTGCCAGCAGCTCGGGCTTGTCAGGAAACACCATATATTTT. It translates to CASSSGLSGNTIYF. This chain links TRBV7-2 with TRBJ1-3; no clear D gene. Trimming pared 4 bases from V and 4 bases from J, leaving 11 bases between. The CDR3 runs 14 residues. The germline CDR1 and CDR2 sequences are SGHTA and FQGNSA.